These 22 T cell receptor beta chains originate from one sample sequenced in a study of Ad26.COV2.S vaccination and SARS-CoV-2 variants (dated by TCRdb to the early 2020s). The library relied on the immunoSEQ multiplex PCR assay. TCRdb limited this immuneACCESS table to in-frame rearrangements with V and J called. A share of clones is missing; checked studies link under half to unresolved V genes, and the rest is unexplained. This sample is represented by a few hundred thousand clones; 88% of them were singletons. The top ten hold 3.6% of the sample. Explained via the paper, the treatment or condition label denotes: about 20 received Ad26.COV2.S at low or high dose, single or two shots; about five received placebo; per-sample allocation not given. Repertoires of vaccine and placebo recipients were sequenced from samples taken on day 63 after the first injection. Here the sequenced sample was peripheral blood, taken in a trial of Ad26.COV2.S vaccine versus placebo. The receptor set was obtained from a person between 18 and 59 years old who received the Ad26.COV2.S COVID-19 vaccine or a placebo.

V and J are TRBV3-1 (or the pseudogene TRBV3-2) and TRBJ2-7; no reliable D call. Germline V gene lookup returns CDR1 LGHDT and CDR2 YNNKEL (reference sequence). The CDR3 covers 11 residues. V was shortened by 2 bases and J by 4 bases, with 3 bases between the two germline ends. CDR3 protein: CASSQRYEQYF. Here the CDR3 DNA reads TGTGCCAGCAGCCAAAGATACGAGCAGTACTTC.

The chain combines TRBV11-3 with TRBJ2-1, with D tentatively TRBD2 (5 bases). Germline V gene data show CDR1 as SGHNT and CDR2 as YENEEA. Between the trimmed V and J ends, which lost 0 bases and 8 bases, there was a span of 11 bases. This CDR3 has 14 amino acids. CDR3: CASSLDGTGDEQFF. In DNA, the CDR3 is TGTGCCAGCAGCTTAGACGGTACCGGGGATGAGCAGTTCTTC.

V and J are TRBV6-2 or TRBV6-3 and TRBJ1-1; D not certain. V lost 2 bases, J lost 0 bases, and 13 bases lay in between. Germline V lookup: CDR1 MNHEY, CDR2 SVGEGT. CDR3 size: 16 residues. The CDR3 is CASSYPPDGLNTEAFF. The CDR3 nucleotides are TGTGCCAGCAGTTACCCTCCGGACGGATTGAACACTGAAGCTTTCTTT.

CDR3 amino acids: CATSTALGGGSYEQYF. The CDR3 DNA follows: TGTGCCACCAGCACGGCCTTGGGCGGGGGCTCCTACGAGCAGTACTTC. The chain couples TRBV15 to TRBJ2-7; 7 positions match TRBD2. The CDR3 consists of 16 residues. Looked up from germline, CDR1 is LNHNV and CDR2 is YYDKDF (reference sequence). J lost 0 bases, V lost 4 bases, and 9 bases had no gene match.

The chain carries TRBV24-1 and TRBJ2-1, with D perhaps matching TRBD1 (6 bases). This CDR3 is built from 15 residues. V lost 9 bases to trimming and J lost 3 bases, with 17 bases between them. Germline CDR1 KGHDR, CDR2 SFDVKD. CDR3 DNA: TGTGCCACCGCGGAAGAGACAGGTTACTACAATGAGCAGTTCTTC. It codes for CATAEETGYYNEQFF.

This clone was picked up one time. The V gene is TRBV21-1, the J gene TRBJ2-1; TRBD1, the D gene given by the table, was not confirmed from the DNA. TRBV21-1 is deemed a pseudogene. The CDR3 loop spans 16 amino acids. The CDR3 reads CASSKAQDRNNNEQFF. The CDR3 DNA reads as TGTGCCAGCAGCAAAGCGCAGGACAGAAATAACAATGAGCAGTTCTTC.

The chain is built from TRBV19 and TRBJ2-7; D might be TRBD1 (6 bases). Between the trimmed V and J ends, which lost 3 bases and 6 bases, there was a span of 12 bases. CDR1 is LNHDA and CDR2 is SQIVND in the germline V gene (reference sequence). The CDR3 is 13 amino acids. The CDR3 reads CASSMKDSGEQYF. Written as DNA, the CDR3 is TGTGCCAGTAGTATGAAGGACAGTGGCGAGCAGTACTTC.

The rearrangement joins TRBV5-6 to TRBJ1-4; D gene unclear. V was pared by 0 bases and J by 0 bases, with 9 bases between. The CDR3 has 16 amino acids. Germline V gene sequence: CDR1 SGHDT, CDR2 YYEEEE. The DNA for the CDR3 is TGTGCCAGCAGCTTGGCGTACGGTGCAACTAATGAAAAACTGTTTTTT. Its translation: CASSLAYGATNEKLFF.

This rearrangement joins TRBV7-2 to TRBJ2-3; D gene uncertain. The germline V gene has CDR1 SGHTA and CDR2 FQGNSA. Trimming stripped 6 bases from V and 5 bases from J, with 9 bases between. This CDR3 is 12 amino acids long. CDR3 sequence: CASRAVGDTQYF. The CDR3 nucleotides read TGTGCCAGCAGGGCAGTGGGAGATACGCAGTATTTT.

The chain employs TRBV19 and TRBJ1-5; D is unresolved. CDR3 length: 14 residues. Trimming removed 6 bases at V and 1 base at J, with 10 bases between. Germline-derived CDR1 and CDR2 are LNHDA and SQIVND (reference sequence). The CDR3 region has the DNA TGTGCCAGTAGAGAAGGTGGAAGCAATCAGCCCCAGCATTTT. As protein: CASREGGSNQPQHF.

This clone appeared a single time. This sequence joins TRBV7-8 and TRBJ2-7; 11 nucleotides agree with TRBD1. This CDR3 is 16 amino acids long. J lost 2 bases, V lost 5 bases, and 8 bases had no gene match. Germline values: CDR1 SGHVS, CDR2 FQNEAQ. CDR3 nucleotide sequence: TGTGCCAGCAGCCCTAGAGGGACAGGGGGACCCTACGAGCAGTACTTC. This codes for CASSPRGTGGPYEQYF. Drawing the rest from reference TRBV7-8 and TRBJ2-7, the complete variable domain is GAGVSQSPRYKVAKRGQDVALRCDPISGHVSLFWYQQALGQGPEFLTYFQNEAQLDKSGLPSDRFFAERPEGSVSTLKIQRTQQEDSAVYLCASSPRGTGGPYEQYFGPGTRLTVT.

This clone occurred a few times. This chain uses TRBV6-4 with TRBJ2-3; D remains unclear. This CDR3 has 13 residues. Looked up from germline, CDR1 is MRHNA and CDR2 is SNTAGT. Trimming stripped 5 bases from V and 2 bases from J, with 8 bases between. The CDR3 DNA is TGTGCCAGCAGTCCGACCACCACAGATACGCAGTATTTT. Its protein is CASSPTTTDTQYF.

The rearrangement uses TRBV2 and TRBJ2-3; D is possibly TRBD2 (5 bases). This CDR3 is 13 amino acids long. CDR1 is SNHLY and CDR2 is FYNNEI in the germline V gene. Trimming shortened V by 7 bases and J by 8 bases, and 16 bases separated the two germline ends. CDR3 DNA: TGTGCCAGCAATCCCCCTACGGGAACTACGCAGTATTTT. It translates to CASNPPTGTTQYF. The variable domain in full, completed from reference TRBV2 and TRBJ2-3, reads EPEVTQTPSHQVTQMGQEVILRCVPISNHLYFYWYRQILGQKVEFLVSFYNNEISEKSEIFDDQFSVERPDGSNFTLKIRSTKLEDSAMYFCASNPPTGTTQYFGPGTRLTVL.

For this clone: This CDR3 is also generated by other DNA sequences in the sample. CDR3 region: CASSPWNTGELFF. In nucleotides, the CDR3 is TGTGCCAGCAGCCCTTGGAACACCGGGGAGCTGTTTTTT. The J gene is TRBJ2-2, the V gene TRBV5-4; no clear D. The V end lost 4 bases, the J end lost 1 base, and 5 bases lay between the germline ends. CDR1 SGHNT and CDR2 YYREEE come from the germline V gene (reference sequence). The CDR3 is 13 residues long.

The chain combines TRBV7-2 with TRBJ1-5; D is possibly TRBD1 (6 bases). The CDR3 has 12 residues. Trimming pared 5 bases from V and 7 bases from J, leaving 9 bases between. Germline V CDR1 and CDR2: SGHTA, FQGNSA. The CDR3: CASSTGGQPQHF. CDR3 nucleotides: TGTGCCAGCAGCACCGGGGGCCAGCCCCAGCATTTT.

The CDR3 is CASSPGTSGGYQNIQYF. The DNA for the CDR3 is TGTGCCAGCAGCCCCGGGACTAGCGGGGGGTACCAAAACATTCAGTACTTC. V and J are TRBV7-9 and TRBJ2-4, with TRBD2 matching 15 bases. Per germline, CDR1 SEHNR and CDR2 FQNEAQ (reference sequence). J lost 5 bases, V lost 5 bases, and 7 bases had no gene match. This CDR3 comprises 17 residues.

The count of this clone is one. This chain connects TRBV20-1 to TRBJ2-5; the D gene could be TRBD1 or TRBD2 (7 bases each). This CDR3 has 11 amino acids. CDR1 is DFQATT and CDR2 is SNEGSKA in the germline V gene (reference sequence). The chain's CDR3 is CSAQGGETQYF. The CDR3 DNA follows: TGCAGCGCCCAGGGGGGGGAGACCCAGTACTTC.

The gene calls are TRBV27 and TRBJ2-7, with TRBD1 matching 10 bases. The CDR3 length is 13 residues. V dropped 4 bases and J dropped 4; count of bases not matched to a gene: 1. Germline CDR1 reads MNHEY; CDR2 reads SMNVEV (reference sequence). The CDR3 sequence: CASSWGQGYEQYF. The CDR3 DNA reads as TGTGCCAGCAGTTGGGGACAGGGGTACGAGCAGTACTTC.

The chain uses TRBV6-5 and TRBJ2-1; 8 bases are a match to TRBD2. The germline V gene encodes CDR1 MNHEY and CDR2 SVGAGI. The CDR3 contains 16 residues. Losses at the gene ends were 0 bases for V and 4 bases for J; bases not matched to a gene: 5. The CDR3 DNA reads TGTGCCAGCAGTTACTCGAGTAGCGGGGCGTACAATGAGCAGTTCTTC. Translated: CASSYSSSGAYNEQFF.

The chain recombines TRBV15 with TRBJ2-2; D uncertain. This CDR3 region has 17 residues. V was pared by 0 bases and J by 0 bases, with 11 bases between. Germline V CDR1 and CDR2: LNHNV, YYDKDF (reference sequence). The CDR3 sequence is CATSRDFKISNTGELFF. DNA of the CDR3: TGTGCCACCAGCAGAGATTTTAAAATTTCGAACACCGGGGAGCTGTTTTTT.

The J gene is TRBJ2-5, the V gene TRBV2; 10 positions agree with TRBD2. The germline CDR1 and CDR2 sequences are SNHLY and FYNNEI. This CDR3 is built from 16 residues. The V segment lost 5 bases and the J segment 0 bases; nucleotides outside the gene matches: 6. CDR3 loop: CASSPGLALYQETQYF. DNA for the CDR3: TGTGCCAGCAGTCCGGGACTAGCGCTGTACCAAGAGACCCAGTACTTC.

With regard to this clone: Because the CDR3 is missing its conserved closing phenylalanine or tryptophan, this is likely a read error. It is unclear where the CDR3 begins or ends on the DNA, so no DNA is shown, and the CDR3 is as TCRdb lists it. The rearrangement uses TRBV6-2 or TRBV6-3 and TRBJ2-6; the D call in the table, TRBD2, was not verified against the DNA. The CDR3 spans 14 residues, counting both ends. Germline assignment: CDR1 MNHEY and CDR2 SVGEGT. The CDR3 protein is CASSYRGARRLFLL.